A selection of T cell receptor beta chains follows, all from one sample in a study of T cells in localized non-small cell lung cancer. The protocol was immunoSEQ multiplex PCR, while the TCRdb copy is restricted to in-frame clones and leaves out a portion. The data hold about 9,200 clones, with roughly 91% observed a single time. The sample here was peripheral blood, taken before any cancer treatment. The receptor source for this set is a female donor at least 60 years old with stage II squamous cell lung carcinoma. The CDR3 runs from the conserved cysteine through the conserved F or W. D genes are given only for firm matches. A row's size may be missing; if present it is once, few, many or a size class.

. TRBD2 TRBJ2-1 TRBV11-3 TGTGCCAGCAGCATGGGACTAGCGGGAGCCGAGCAGTTCTTC CASSMGLAGAEQFF
. . TRBJ1-5 TRBV6-5 TGTGCCAGCAGTTACTCCCAGAATCAGCCCCAGCATTTT CASSYSQNQPQHF
. . TRBJ2-7 TRBV7-2 TGTGCCAGCAGCCCCACTCGGGCAGCCACCTACGAGCAGTACTTC CASSPTRAATYEQYF
once TRBD1 TRBJ2-7 TRBV4-1 TGCGCCAGCAGCCAAGAAGGGACAGGGACTACCTACGAGCAGTACTTC CASSQEGTGTTYEQYF
. . TRBJ2-3 TRBV5-4 TGTGCCAGCAGCCCGGATTTCCCTGTCTCAGATACGCAGTATTTT CASSPDFPVSDTQYF
few . TRBJ2-5 TRBV5-1 TGCGCCAGCAGCTTCCAAGCATCGGAGACCCAGTACTTC CASSFQASETQYF
. TRBD2 TRBJ2-3 TRBV7-6 TGTGCCAGCAGCTGGACTAGCGGTGGCACAGATACGCAGTATTTT CASSWTSGGTDTQYF
. . TRBJ1-2 TRBV2 TGTGCCAGCAGTGTGGAATCGGGATCTGGCTACACCTTC CASSVESGSGYTF
. . TRBJ1-4 TRBV19 TGTGCCAGTAGTACTCGACGGGGCAATGAAAAACTGTTTTTT CASSTRRGNEKLFF
. . TRBJ2-2 TRBV10-1 TGCGCCAGCAGTGCCACGACGGGGGAGCTGTTTTTT CASSATTGELFF
few . TRBJ1-3 TRBV19 TGTGCCAGTAGTATGATGAACACCATATATTTT CASSMMNTIYF
. TRBD2 TRBJ2-1 TRBV7-8 TGTGCCAGCAGCTTAGGCGGGGCGGGGGGGATCTACAATGAGCAGTTCTTC CASSLGGAGGIYNEQFF
. TRBD2 TRBJ2-3 TRBV9 TGTGCCAGCAGCGTAGGACTAGCGGGAGGGCACACGCAGTATTTT CASSVGLAGGHTQYF
. . TRBJ2-3 TRBV6-5 TGTGCCAGCAGTTACGCCAGGGCAAAAGATACGCAGTATTTT CASSYARAKDTQYF
. . TRBJ2-3 TRBV7-9 TGTGCCAGCAGCGCCCCGTCCACAGATACGCAGTATTTT CASSAPSTDTQYF
. . TRBJ1-1 TRBV13 TGTGCCAGCAGGTATAGAAGCGGTGTCACTGAAGCTTTCTTT CASRYRSGVTEAFF
. . TRBJ1-5 TRBV19 TGTGCCAGTAGTGTGGACAACTATAGCAATCAGCCCCAGCATTTT CASSVDNYSNQPQHF
. TRBD2 TRBJ2-5 TRBV6-1 TGTGCCAGCAGCGGCATAGCGGGGGGAAGAGAGACCCAGTACTTC CASSGIAGGRETQYF
. TRBD1 TRBJ2-1 TRBV7-2 TGTGCCAGCAGACCCCGGGACAGGGGTCATAATGAGCAGTTCTTC CASRPRDRGHNEQFF
. . TRBJ2-2 TRBV29-1 TGCAGCGTTGTAGGGGGGCCCGGGGAGCTGTTTTTT CSVVGGPGELFF
. . TRBJ2-2 TRBV10-1 TGCGCCAGCAGTGAGTGGACAGACACCGGGGAGCTGTTTTTT CASSEWTDTGELFF
. TRBD1 TRBJ2-1 TRBV5-1 TGCGCCAGCAGCTTGTTCGAGACAGGGGGCAATGAGCAGTTCTTC CASSLFETGGNEQFF
. . TRBJ2-1 TRBV10-1 TGCGCCAGCAGCGACCGGACTACAGGGGCTGAGCAGTTCTTC CASSDRTTGAEQFF
. . TRBJ1-5 TRBV15 TGTGCCACCAGCCCCCGGGACCCATATCAGCCCCAGCATTTT CATSPRDPYQPQHF
. . TRBJ2-1 TRBV5-1 TGCGCCAGCAGGGGGTCAGCCGCCTACAATGAGCAGTTCTTC CASRGSAAYNEQFF
. . TRBJ2-5 TRBV30 TGTGCCTGGAGTCCCCGGAGTAGGATAGAGACCCAGTACTTC CAWSPRSRIETQYF
once . TRBJ1-1 TRBV7-6 TGTGCCAGCAGCTTAGAAGCGGCGGGCAGTGGGCCCTGGGGGACTGAAGCTTTCTTT CASSLEAAGSGPWGTEAFF
. TRBD1 TRBJ1-2 TRBV28 TGTGCCGCAAAACAGTCAGGGGGCGCGGAAGGCTACACCTTC CAAKQSGGAEGYTF
. . TRBJ1-2 TRBV11-2 TGTGCCAGCAGCCAGGTACAGGGACCTAACTATGGCTACACCTTC CASSQVQGPNYGYTF
. . TRBJ2-3 TRBV2 TGTGCCAGCAGGAAGGGGGTAGGGGGAAGTTCAGATACGCAGTATTTT CASRKGVGGSSDTQYF
. TRBD1 TRBJ2-1 TRBV19 TGTGCCAGTCAGTCATTAGGGGGCGGGTTAAATGAGCAGTTCTTC CASQSLGGGLNEQFF
. . TRBJ2-2 TRBV11-2 TGTGCCAGCAGCTTGGGGGTTGGGCGGAGCAAATTCTTCGGGGAGCTGTTTTTT CASSLGVGRSKFFGELFF
. . TRBJ2-1 TRBV28 TGTGCCAGCAGTTTTGAGGGGGGGCCCGACAATGAGCAGTTCTTC CASSFEGGPDNEQFF
. . TRBJ2-4 TRBV27 TGTGCCAGCAGTTTACTAGCCCCAACAGGGCCGGCCAAAAACATTCAGTACTTC CASSLLAPTGPAKNIQYF
once . TRBJ2-1 TRBV4-1 TGCGCCAGCAGTATGAACAGGGTGGACAATGAGCAGTTCTTC CASSMNRVDNEQFF
. TRBD1 TRBJ1-2 TRBV9 TGTGCCAGCAGCGGCAGACAGGGAGATGGCTACACCTTC CASSGRQGDGYTF
. TRBD1 TRBJ1-4 TRBV19 TGTGCCAGTTCGACCGGGACAGGGGGTAATGAAAAACTGTTTTTT CASSTGTGGNEKLFF
. . TRBJ2-3 TRBV28 TGTGCCAGCAGTTTTCCAGGCACAGATACGCAGTATTTT CASSFPGTDTQYF
. TRBD2 TRBJ2-3 TRBV5-1 TGCGCCAGCAGCACCCTAGCGGGGGGGCCTTTAGATACGCAGTATTTT CASSTLAGGPLDTQYF
. . TRBJ2-5 TRBV5-1 TGCGCCAGCAGCTTGGTGGGCGGAGAGACCCAGTACTTC CASSLVGGETQYF
. TRBD1 TRBJ2-1 TRBV7-9 TGTGCCAGCTCTTCCGACAGGGGAAGCAATGAGCAGTTCTTC CASSSDRGSNEQFF
. . TRBJ1-2 TRBV28 TGTGCCAGCGGCCCCGGGGACGGAGCTAACTATGGCTACACCTTC CASGPGDGANYGYTF
. . TRBJ1-1 TRBV30 TGTGCCTGGAGTGAAAGAGGGTACTCCGACACTGAAGCTTTCTTT CAWSERGYSDTEAFF
. TRBD1 TRBJ2-5 TRBV5-5 TGTGCCAGCAGCTTCCAGGGGGCCCAAGAGACCCAGTACTTC CASSFQGAQETQYF
. TRBD1 TRBJ1-2 TRBV5-4 TGTGCCAGCAGCCTCCAGACAGGGAATAACTATGGCTACACCTTC CASSLQTGNNYGYTF
. . TRBJ2-5 TRBV30 TGTGCCTGGAGTGTACTGCCCGGGTTTGGAGAGACCCAGTACTTC CAWSVLPGFGETQYF
once . TRBJ1-2 TRBV23-1 TGCGCCAGCAGTCAATCTGAGGGCGCGACTGGCTACACCTTC CASSQSEGATGYTF
. . TRBJ2-7 TRBV15 TGTGCCACCAGCAGAGATGCCGGGGATGGCGAGCAGTACTTC CATSRDAGDGEQYF
once . TRBJ2-7 TRBV4-1 TGCGCCAGCAGCCAAGATACGGAGGGGTCCTACGAGCAGTACTTC CASSQDTEGSYEQYF
. . TRBJ1-2 TRBV5-4 TGTGCCAGCAGCTTGGAACGGGCTGGCTATGGCTACACCTTC CASSLERAGYGYTF